The entry that follows covers one T cell receptor beta chain sequence. These data come from a study of blood T cell repertoires in COVID-19. This table comes from immunoSEQ multiplex PCR, and its TCRdb copy is limited to in-frame clones, with some not included. Of fewer than 50,000 clones in the sample, roughly four fifths were seen once. CDR3 length equals 14 residues. Trimming removed 4 bases at V and 5 bases at J, with 18 bases between. CDR1 and CDR2 from the germline V gene are SQVTM and ANQGSEA. The sequenced material came from peripheral blood. The TCR comes from a man between 40 and 49 years old with active or convalescent COVID-19. This sequence joins TRBV29-1 and TRBJ2-7; possible D gene TRBD1, 6 bases. The CDR3 is CSVGPGRGRNEQYF. CDR3 DNA sequence: TGCAGCGTTGGACCCGGCAGGGGCAGGAACGAGCAGTACTTC.